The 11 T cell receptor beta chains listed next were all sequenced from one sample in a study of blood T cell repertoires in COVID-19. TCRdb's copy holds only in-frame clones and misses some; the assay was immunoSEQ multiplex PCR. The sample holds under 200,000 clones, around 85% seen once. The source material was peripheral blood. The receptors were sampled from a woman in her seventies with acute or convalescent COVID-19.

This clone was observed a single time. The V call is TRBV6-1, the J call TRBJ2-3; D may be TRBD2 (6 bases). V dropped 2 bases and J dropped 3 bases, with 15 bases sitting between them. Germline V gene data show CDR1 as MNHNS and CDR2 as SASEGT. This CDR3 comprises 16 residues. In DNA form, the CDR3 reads TGTGCCAGCAGTGAATTTGTGGGAGCGGGTACAGATACGCAGTATTTT. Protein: CASSEFVGAGTDTQYF.

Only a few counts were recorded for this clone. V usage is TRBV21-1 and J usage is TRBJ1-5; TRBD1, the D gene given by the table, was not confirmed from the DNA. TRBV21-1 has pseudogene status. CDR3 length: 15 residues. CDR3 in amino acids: CASGPRQGGNQPQHF. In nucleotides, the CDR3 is TGTGCCAGCGGGCCCCGACAGGGTGGCAATCAGCCCCAGCATTTT.

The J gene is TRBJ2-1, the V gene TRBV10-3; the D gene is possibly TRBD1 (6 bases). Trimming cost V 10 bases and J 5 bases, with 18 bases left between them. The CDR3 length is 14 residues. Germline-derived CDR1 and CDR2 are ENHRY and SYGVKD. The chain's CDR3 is CASRTDLINNEQFF. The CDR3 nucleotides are TGTGCCAGCAGGACAGACCTAATTAACAATGAGCAGTTCTTC.

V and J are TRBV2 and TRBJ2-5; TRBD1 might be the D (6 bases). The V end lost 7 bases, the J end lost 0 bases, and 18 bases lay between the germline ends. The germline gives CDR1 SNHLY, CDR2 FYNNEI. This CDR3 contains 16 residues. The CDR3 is CASISLRDKYQETQYF. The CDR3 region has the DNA TGTGCCAGCATCTCACTCCGGGACAAATACCAAGAGACCCAGTACTTC.

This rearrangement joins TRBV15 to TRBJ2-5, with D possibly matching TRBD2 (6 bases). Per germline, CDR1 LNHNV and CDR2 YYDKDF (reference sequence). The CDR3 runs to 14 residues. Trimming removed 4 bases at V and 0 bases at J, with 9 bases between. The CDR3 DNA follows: TGTGCCACCAGCAACCCTAGCGACCAAGAGACCCAGTACTTC. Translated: CATSNPSDQETQYF.

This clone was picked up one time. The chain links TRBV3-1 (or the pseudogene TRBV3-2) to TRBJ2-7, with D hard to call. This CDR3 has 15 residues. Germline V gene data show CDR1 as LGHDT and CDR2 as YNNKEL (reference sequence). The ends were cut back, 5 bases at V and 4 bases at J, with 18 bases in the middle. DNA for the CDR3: TGTGCCAGCAGCTCTCGACAACCCCGACGGTACGAGCAGTACTTC. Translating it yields CASSSRQPRRYEQYF.

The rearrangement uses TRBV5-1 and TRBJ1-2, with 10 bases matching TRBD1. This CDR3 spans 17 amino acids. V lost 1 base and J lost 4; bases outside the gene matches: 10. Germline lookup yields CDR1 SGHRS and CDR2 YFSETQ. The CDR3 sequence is CASSLLFRQGAVYGYTF. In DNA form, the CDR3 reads TGCGCCAGCAGCTTGTTGTTTCGACAGGGGGCAGTCTATGGCTACACCTTC.

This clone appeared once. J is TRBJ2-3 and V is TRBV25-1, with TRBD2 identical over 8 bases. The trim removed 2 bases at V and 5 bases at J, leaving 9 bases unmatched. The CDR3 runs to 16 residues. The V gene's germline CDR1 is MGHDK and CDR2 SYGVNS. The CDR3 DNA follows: TGTGCCAGCAGTGAACTTTTGGCGGGAGGCCGAGATACGCAGTATTTT. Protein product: CASSELLAGGRDTQYF.

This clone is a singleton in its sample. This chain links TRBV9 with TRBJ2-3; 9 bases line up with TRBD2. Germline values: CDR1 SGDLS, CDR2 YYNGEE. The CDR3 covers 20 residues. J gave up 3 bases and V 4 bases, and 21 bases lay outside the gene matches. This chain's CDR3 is CASSSGGLAGRRRTTDTQYF. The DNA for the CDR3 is TGTGCCAGCAGCTCAGGGGGGCTAGCGGGGAGGAGGAGGACGACAGATACGCAGTATTTT.

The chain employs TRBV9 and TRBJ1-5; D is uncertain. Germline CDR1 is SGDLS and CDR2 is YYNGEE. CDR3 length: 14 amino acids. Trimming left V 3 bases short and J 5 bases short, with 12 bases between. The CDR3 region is CASSAPSGYQPQHF. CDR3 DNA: TGTGCCAGCAGCGCCCCTTCTGGCTATCAGCCCCAGCATTTT.

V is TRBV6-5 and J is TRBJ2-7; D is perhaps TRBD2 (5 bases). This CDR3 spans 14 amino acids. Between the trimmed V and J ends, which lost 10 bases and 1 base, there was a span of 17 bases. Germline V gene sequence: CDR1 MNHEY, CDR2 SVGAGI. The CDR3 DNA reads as TGTGCCACCGGGTGGTGGCGGGTATCCTACGAGCAGTACTTC. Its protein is CATGWWRVSYEQYF.